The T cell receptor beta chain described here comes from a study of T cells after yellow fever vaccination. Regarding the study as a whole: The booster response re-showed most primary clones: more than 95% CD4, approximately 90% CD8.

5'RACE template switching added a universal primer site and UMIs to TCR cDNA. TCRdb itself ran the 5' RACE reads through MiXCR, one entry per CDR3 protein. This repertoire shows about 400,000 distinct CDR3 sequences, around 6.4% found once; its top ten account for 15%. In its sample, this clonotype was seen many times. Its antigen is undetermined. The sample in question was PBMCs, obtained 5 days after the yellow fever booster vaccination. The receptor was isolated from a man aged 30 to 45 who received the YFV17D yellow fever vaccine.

The CDR3 nucleotides are TGCAGCGCTGGGGGGGATTACGAGCAGTACTTC. This translates into CSAGGDYEQYF. This chain connects TRBV29-1 to TRBJ2-7, with TRBD2 identical over 7 bases. Germline loops: CDR1 SQVTM, CDR2 ANQGSEA. The length of the CDR3 is 11 residues. J gave up 4 bases and V 7 bases, and 4 bases lay outside the gene matches.